These 15 T cell receptor beta chains came from one sample sequenced in a study of T-cell reconstitution after alpha-beta-depleted transplantation in children. Preparation of the TCRbeta library used unique molecular identifiers. TCRdb independently ran MiXCR on the PCR reads; one entry per CDR3 protein. This sample has around 300,000 distinct CDR3 sequences, with about a quarter found just once. The input for sequencing was PBMCs, mostly from graft donor cells, taken 180 days after TCRalphabeta/CD19-depleted stem cell transplant. The receptors derive from a male patient between 10 and 17 years old who had a stem cell transplant for acute lymphoblastic leukemia, so the T cells may come from the graft donor.

This clonotype has a handful of counts. CDR3 region: CASSDPGQGAKDGYTF. Written as DNA, the CDR3 is TGTGCCAGCTCTGACCCCGGACAGGGGGCAAAGGATGGCTACACCTTC. The chain couples TRBV18 to TRBJ1-2, with 11 positions matching TRBD1. Germline trimming cut 6 bases from V and 6 bases from J; bases unmatched to any gene: 12. CDR1 is KGHSH and CDR2 is LQKENI in the germline V gene. The CDR3 loop spans 16 amino acids.

This chain joins TRBV18 and TRBJ2-5; D gene uncertain. This CDR3 region has 13 residues. The germline V gene has CDR1 KGHSH and CDR2 LQKENI. The V gene lost 4 bases and the J gene lost 1 base, with 7 bases spanning the gap. The CDR3 loop reads CASSRAGQETQYF. CDR3 in DNA: TGTGCCAGCTCACGTGCAGGCCAAGAGACCCAGTACTTC.

The chain couples TRBV6-5 to TRBJ2-6, with D tentatively TRBD1 (6 bases). The CDR3 is made up of 14 amino acids. Trimming left V 4 bases short and J 2 bases short, with 6 bases between. Germline-derived CDR1 and CDR2 are MNHEY and SVGAGI. DNA of the CDR3: TGTGCCAGCAGTTGGACAGCTGGGGCCAACGTCCTGACTTTC. It is translated as CASSWTAGANVLTF.

The chain carries TRBV12-3 or TRBV12-4 and TRBJ1-1; D unclear. The CDR3 loop spans 15 amino acids. V lost 8 bases and J lost 1, with 17 bases in between. The CDR3 DNA sequence: TGTGCCAGCCGAAGCCCTCATCACGGGAACACTGAAGCTTTCTTT. It yields the protein CASRSPHHGNTEAFF.

The table lists this clonotype with a few counts. V and J are TRBV27 and TRBJ2-2; D unclear. CDR1 is MNHEY, CDR2 SMNVEV, per germline (reference sequence). The CDR3 is made up of 12 amino acids. V was cut by 4 bases and J by 7 bases, with 7 bases left in between. The CDR3 DNA reads as TGTGCCAGCAGTTGGATGGGCGGGGAGCTGTTTTTT. Protein sequence: CASSWMGGELFF.

This clonotype was detected only once. The chain is built from TRBV4-2 and TRBJ2-2, with 11 bases matching TRBD2. V lost 1 base and J lost 5; bases outside the gene matches: 9. Germline CDR1 reads LGHNA; CDR2 reads YNFKEQ. The CDR3 runs 18 residues. The CDR3 loop is CASSQVRLAGGRTGELFF. As DNA, the CDR3 is TGTGCCAGCAGCCAAGTCCGGCTAGCGGGAGGACGGACCGGGGAGCTGTTTTTT.

The sample holds one count of this clonotype. The CDR3 sequence: CASSVGTRGAQETQYF. The DNA for the CDR3 is TGTGCCAGCAGTGTAGGCACTCGCGGGGCCCAAGAGACCCAGTACTTC. This sequence joins TRBV27 and TRBJ2-5, with D perhaps TRBD2 (6 bases). The CDR3 runs to 16 residues. V gave up 5 bases and J gave up 1 base, with 17 bases separating them. Germline V lookup: CDR1 MNHEY, CDR2 SMNVEV (reference sequence).

V is TRBV4-2 and J is TRBJ2-7; D perhaps matches TRBD1 (5 bases). The V end was cut by 0 bases, the J end by 3 bases, with 12 bases between. Germline V CDR1 and CDR2: LGHNA, YNFKEQ. The CDR3 runs 15 residues. The CDR3 protein is CASSQDLTGFYEQYF. CDR3 nucleotide sequence: TGTGCCAGCAGCCAAGACCTTACAGGATTCTACGAGCAGTACTTC.

The chain uses TRBV7-3 and TRBJ2-7; perhaps TRBD2 as D (6 bases). Deletions cut 5 bases from V and 4 bases from J, with 15 bases between. CDR1 is SGHTA, CDR2 FQGTGA, per germline. The CDR3 has 14 amino acids. Here the CDR3 reads CASSPGSPFYEQYF. The CDR3 nucleotides read TGTGCCAGCAGCCCCGGGAGTCCTTTTTACGAGCAGTACTTC.

The chain is built from TRBV7-2 and TRBJ2-3; possible D gene TRBD1, 5 bases. Germline values: CDR1 SGHTA, CDR2 FQGNSA. There are 17 residues in the CDR3. V was cut by 1 base and J by 3 bases, with 17 bases left in between. The CDR3 loop reads CASSLGGASPQTDTQYF. The CDR3 DNA is TGTGCCAGCAGCTTAGGTGGGGCTTCCCCACAGACAGATACGCAGTATTTT.

The rearrangement joins TRBV4-2 to TRBJ1-2; tentatively, D is TRBD1 (5 bases). The germline V gene has CDR1 LGHNA and CDR2 YNFKEQ. The length of the CDR3 is 15 residues. The V end lost 0 bases, the J end lost 3 bases, and 11 bases lay between the germline ends. The chain's CDR3 is CASSQDRAGYYGYTF. CDR3 bases: TGTGCCAGCAGCCAAGATCGGGCAGGGTACTATGGCTACACCTTC.

This clonotype has a handful of counts. The chain links TRBV2 to TRBJ2-4; TRBD1 aligns across 8 bases. With 2 bases clipped from V and 0 bases from J, the junction kept 6 bases outside the gene matches. The CDR3 runs to 17 residues. Germline loops: CDR1 SNHLY, CDR2 FYNNEI. CDR3 amino acids: CASSEMGGQVAKNIQYF. CDR3 coding DNA: TGTGCCAGCAGTGAAATGGGGGGACAGGTAGCCAAAAACATTCAGTACTTC.

DNA for the CDR3: TGTGCCATCAGCTACTTAGACAATGAGCAGTTCTTC. Encoded protein: CAISYLDNEQFF. The rearrangement joins TRBV10-3 to TRBJ2-1; D unresolved. V gave up 6 bases and J gave up 5 bases, with 8 bases separating them. Germline CDR1 and CDR2: ENHRY and SYGVKD. The CDR3 has 12 residues.

The rearrangement links TRBV14 to TRBJ2-5; D is undetermined. V lost 1 base and J lost 2, with 14 bases in between. The germline CDR1 and CDR2 sequences are SGHDN and FVKESK. The CDR3 has 16 residues. CDR3 protein: CASSQGGILVQETQYF. The CDR3 DNA follows: TGTGCCAGCAGCCAAGGAGGCATTCTAGTACAAGAGACCCAGTACTTC.

V and J are TRBV7-3 and TRBJ1-2; 9 nucleotides match TRBD1. V was pared by 5 bases and J by 0 bases, with 7 bases of the junction left unmatched. From germline, CDR1 is SGHTA and CDR2 FQGTGA. The CDR3 covers 16 residues. The CDR3 sequence: CASSPGTGLTNYGYTF. The CDR3 nucleotides are TGTGCCAGCAGCCCAGGGACAGGGTTAACTAACTATGGCTACACCTTC.